This T cell receptor (beta chain) was documented in a study of cytomegalovirus exposure and HLA in healthy donors. Overall study results and limits: Later work found that TCR association rates differed between HLA loci; DRB1 had the most and HLA-C the fewest. In all likelihood, a cluster of highly shared sequence variants was a sequencing artifact.

This clone was detected only once. Antigen: not known. PCR employed 60 Vbeta and 13 Jbeta primers. Repertoires were generated with immunoSEQ multiplex PCR, while TCRdb's copy carries only in-frame clones and drops some. The repertoire holds about 140,000 clones, 82% seen once, with 3.2% in the top ten. Material for sequencing was PBMCs. This receptor was identified in a young man in good health and CMV-seropositive.

The CDR3 coding sequence is TGCGCCAGCAGCCTCAGCGGGATCAGCGGGGAGCTGTTTTTT. This encodes CASSLSGISGELFF. This rearrangement joins TRBV4-1 to TRBJ2-2; TRBD2 agrees at 7 bases. The CDR3 runs 14 residues. J lost 7 bases, V lost 4 bases, and 6 bases had no gene match. Germline-derived CDR1 and CDR2 are MGHRA and YSYEKL.